This T cell receptor (beta chain) originates from a study of T cell repertoires in cytomegalovirus infection. Study details: Public TCR beta signatures were indicative of both CMV infection and a matching HLA type.

This clonotype showed up just a few times. What it recognizes is unknown. Study findings and constraints: Dominating the ex vivo response were TCR beta clonotypes that were CMV-specific and HLA-C-restricted.

The CDR3 is made up of 15 amino acids. V shed 1 base and J shed 2 bases, with 9 bases lying between them. Looked up from germline, CDR1 is SGHVS and CDR2 is FQNEAQ. TCRdb re-derived calls from the reads in MiXCR, one entry per CDR3 protein. The sample has hundreds of thousands of distinct CDR3 sequences, 30% to 40% seen once. The J gene is TRBJ1-5, the V gene TRBV7-8; tentatively, D is TRBD1 (5 bases). Here the sequenced sample was cultured PBMCs, taken from culture after CMV antigen stimulation. The TCR comes from a human donor in good health (CMV status not recorded). Some clones in this sample may be carry-over from other donors' samples. The CDR3 reads CASSLVRGGNQPQHF. The CDR3 DNA follows: TGTGCCAGCAGCTTAGTTAGGGGAGGCAATCAGCCCCAGCATTTT.